This T cell receptor (beta chain) was sequenced in a study of blood T cell repertoires in COVID-19. Turning to the study itself: Collection of acute and convalescent COVID-19 samples took place in the United States, Italy and Spain. PBMCs, B-cell-depleted T cells, or T cells were the source of the cDNA or gDNA that made up the material.

This clone was observed once. Seattle cases were enrolled at active infection and followed longitudinally. Assay used: immunoSEQ multiplex PCR; TCRdb lists only in-frame clones, some missing. Here the sample spans about 250,000 clones, around 88% being singletons. The sample comprised peripheral blood. The sequence derives from a woman aged 25 to 39 with COVID-19, enrolled during active disease.

The CDR3: CASGIQGFTEAFF. The CDR3 DNA reads as TGTGCCAGCGGAATACAGGGGTTCACTGAAGCTTTCTTT. The V gene is TRBV28, the J gene TRBJ1-1; TRBD1 agrees at 7 bases. CDR1 and CDR2 (germline): MDHEN, SYDVKM. Trimming removed 8 bases from V and 4 bases from J; junction bases left unmatched: 7. CDR3 length: 13 amino acids.